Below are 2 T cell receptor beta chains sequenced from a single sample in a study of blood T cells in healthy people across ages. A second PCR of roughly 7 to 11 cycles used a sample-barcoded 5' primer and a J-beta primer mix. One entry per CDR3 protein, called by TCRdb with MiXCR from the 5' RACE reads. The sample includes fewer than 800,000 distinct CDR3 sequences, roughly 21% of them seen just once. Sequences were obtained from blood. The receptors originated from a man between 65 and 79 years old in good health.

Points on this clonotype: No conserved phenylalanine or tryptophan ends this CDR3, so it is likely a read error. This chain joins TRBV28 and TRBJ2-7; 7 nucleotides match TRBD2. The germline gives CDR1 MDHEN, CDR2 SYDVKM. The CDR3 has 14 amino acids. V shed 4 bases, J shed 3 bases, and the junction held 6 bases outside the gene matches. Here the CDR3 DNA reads TGTGCCAGCAGTTGGCGGGGGAGGCTCTACGAGCAGTACCTC. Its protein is CASSWRGRLYEQYL.

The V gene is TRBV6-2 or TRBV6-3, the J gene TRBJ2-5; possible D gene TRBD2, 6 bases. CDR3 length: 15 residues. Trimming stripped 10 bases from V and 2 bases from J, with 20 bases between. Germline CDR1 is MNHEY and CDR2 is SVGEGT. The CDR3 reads CATSEAGRPQETQYF. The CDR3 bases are TGTGCCACTTCCGAGGCGGGGCGACCTCAAGAGACCCAGTACTTC.